What follows are 22 T cell receptor beta chains derived from one specimen sequenced in a study of T cells in Graves' hyperthyroidism and ophthalmopathy. RNA transcripts gave rise to amplified TCR beta CDR3 regions. The HTBI primer set was used in a first-round RT-PCR of the TCR CDR3. TCRdb reanalysed the multiplex PCR reads using MiXCR and keeps one entry per CDR3 protein. Of 350,000 to 400,000 distinct CDR3 sequences in the sample, approximately 17% are singletons; the top ten hold 35% to 45%. The sequenced sample was blood. Every receptor here comes from a man younger than 35 with Graves' ophthalmopathy.

The table lists this clonotype with a few counts. The rearrangement links TRBV5-5 to TRBJ2-3; D gene uncertain. CDR3 length: 14 amino acids. Trimming took off 4 bases at V and 6 bases at J, with 15 bases between the two ends. Per germline, CDR1 SGHKS and CDR2 YYEKEE (reference sequence). The CDR3 nucleotides read TGTGCCAGCAGCCTGTCGACGGCCTGGGATACGCAGTATTTT. It encodes CASSLSTAWDTQYF.

This clonotype was counted between two and nine times. This chain links TRBV20-1 with TRBJ1-1; 11 bases map to TRBD1. CDR1 and CDR2 (germline): DFQATT, SNEGSKA (reference sequence). V shed 5 bases, J shed 4 bases, and the junction held 6 bases outside the gene matches. The CDR3 sequence is 14 residues long. This chain's CDR3 is CSAGPGTGGTEAFF. For the CDR3, the DNA is TGCAGTGCTGGGCCCGGGACAGGGGGCACTGAAGCTTTCTTT.

This clonotype turned up a few times. The chain links TRBV6-1 to TRBJ1-5, with a weak D call TRBD1 (6 bases). Trimming left V 6 bases short and J 4 bases short, with 22 bases between. There are 17 residues in the CDR3. Germline lookup yields CDR1 MNHNS and CDR2 SASEGT. CDR3 sequence (DNA): TGTGCCAGCAGCTCTGCTTTGGACAGCCTCGAAAATCAGCCCCAGCATTTT. It codes for CASSSALDSLENQPQHF.

With respect to this clonotype: The junction and the germline gene differ at one end; a read error may be behind it. The V gene is TRBV6-1, the J gene TRBJ1-6; a weak D match, TRBD1 (5 bases). This CDR3 spans 16 amino acids. CDR1 is MNHNS and CDR2 is SASEGT in the germline V gene. CDR3 bases: TGTGCCAGCAGTGAGGGGCTGTTCTCCTATAATCCACCCCTCCACTTT. It translates to CASSEGLFSYNPPLHF.

V and J are TRBV7-8 and TRBJ1-1, with a possible D match to TRBD1 (5 bases). Between the trimmed V and J ends, which lost 4 bases and 7 bases, there was a span of 10 bases. Germline assignment: CDR1 SGHVS and CDR2 FQNEAQ. The CDR3 covers 12 residues. The CDR3 bases are TGTGCCAGCAGCTGGGGGGACCTTGAAGCTTTCTTT. It specifies CASSWGDLEAFF.

The genes are TRBV24-1 and TRBJ2-1; 8 bases are shared with TRBD2. Per germline, CDR1 KGHDR and CDR2 SFDVKD. CDR3 length: 16 residues. J gave up 1 base and V 3 bases, and 4 bases lay outside the gene matches. The CDR3 loop is CATSDRGGPSYNEQFF. The CDR3 DNA reads as TGTGCCACCAGTGATCGGGGGGGGCCTTCCTACAATGAGCAGTTCTTC.

The CDR3 loop is CASRGGVGAFF. In DNA, the CDR3 is TGTGCCAGCAGGGGGGGAGTCGGAGCTTTCTTT. This sequence joins TRBV2 and TRBJ1-1; D may be TRBD1 (5 bases). The V end lost 6 bases, the J end lost 10 bases, and 12 bases lay between the germline ends. The CDR3 has 11 residues. Germline values: CDR1 SNHLY, CDR2 FYNNEI.

This clonotype occurred a few times. The chain has TRBV6-5 and TRBJ1-3; D unresolved. This CDR3 contains 15 residues. Germline CDR1 and CDR2: MNHEY and SVGAGI. Trimming shortened V by 0 bases and J by 4 bases, and 10 bases separated the two germline ends. As DNA, the CDR3 is TGTGCCAGCAGTTACTCGATGGGAGGAGGAAACACCATATATTTT. This sequence encodes CASSYSMGGGNTIYF.

This clonotype was seen many times. The chain carries TRBV10-3 and TRBJ2-7; 7 nucleotides match TRBD2. CDR3 length equals 18 residues. From germline, CDR1 is ENHRY and CDR2 SYGVKD. Trimming took 10 bases from V and 2 from J; bases not matched to a gene: 23. In DNA, the CDR3 is TGTGCCACGTGGCGGGAGACGGATACGACCGAAACTCCCTACGAGCAGTACTTC. Protein: CATWRETDTTETPYEQYF.

This clonotype was found many times. This chain uses TRBV5-1 with TRBJ2-3; 8 nucleotides align to TRBD1. Germline lookup yields CDR1 SGHRS and CDR2 YFSETQ. The CDR3 has 16 residues. With V trimmed by 0 bases and J by 4 bases, 7 bases remained unmatched. The CDR3 loop is CASSLARNRGADTQYF. The DNA for the CDR3 is TGCGCCAGCAGCTTGGCCAGGAACAGGGGGGCAGATACGCAGTATTTT.

This clonotype was seen ten or more times. V usage is TRBV28 and J usage is TRBJ2-7, with 11 bases identical to TRBD2. Germline values: CDR1 MDHEN, CDR2 SYDVKM. The CDR3 is 15 residues long. The trim removed 2 bases at V and 7 bases at J, leaving 7 bases unmatched. CDR3 bases: TGTGCCAGCAGTTTAAAGGCTAGCGGGGGGTGGGAGCAGTACTTC. Translation gives CASSLKASGGWEQYF.

This clonotype was picked up many times. V is TRBV7-9 and J is TRBJ1-5; D is undetermined. Deletions cut 3 bases from V and 3 bases from J, with 3 bases between. CDR1 is SEHNR, CDR2 FQNEAQ, per germline (reference sequence). The CDR3 extends over 12 amino acids. The CDR3 DNA reads TGTGCCAGCAGCTTCCCCAATCAGCCCCAGCATTTT. Translating it yields CASSFPNQPQHF.

This clonotype was detected only a few times. This may stem from a read error, because a much larger clone lies one nucleotide away. The J gene is TRBJ1-1, the V gene TRBV24-1, with D uncertain. The V gene lost 9 bases and the J gene lost 6 bases, with 16 bases spanning the gap. The germline V gene has CDR1 KGHDR and CDR2 SFDVKD. The CDR3 is 13 amino acids. The DNA of the CDR3 is TGTGCCACCGGTGGAGGGAACACGGCTGAAGCTTTCTTT. This codes for CATGGGNTAEAFF.

This clonotype was observed a few times. The chain recombines TRBV10-3 with TRBJ2-3; 11 bases are shared with TRBD2. The junction had 4 bases not matched to a gene; V was cut back by 6 bases and J by 5 bases. The length of the CDR3 is 14 residues. Germline CDR1 and CDR2: ENHRY and SYGVKD. This CDR3 reads CAISPTSGEDTQYF. The CDR3 region has the DNA TGTGCCATCAGCCCGACTAGCGGGGAAGATACGCAGTATTTT.

This clonotype has more than one count but fewer than ten. The rearrangement uses TRBV20-1 and TRBJ1-1, with 8 bases lining up with TRBD1. Germline V gene lookup returns CDR1 DFQATT and CDR2 SNEGSKA (reference sequence). The length of the CDR3 is 19 residues. The V segment lost 0 bases and the J segment 7 bases; nucleotides outside the gene matches: 22. CDR3 coding DNA: TGCAGTGCTAGAGACTGGGGGATCCAGGGGGCGCAGGGATACGATGAAGCTTTCTTT. It codes for CSARDWGIQGAQGYDEAFF.

The chain uses TRBV6-1 and TRBJ1-3; no clear D gene. The V end was cut by 5 bases, the J end by 0 bases, with 8 bases between. The length of the CDR3 is 14 residues. Germline lookup yields CDR1 MNHNS and CDR2 SASEGT. The DNA of the CDR3 is TGTGCCAGCAGTTATATCGGCTCTGGAAACACCATATATTTT. This sequence encodes CASSYIGSGNTIYF.

This clonotype was counted a few times. The chain employs TRBV7-2 and TRBJ1-5; 7 positions match TRBD1. The CDR3 runs to 14 residues. V was clipped by 5 bases and J by 1 base; unmatched bases: 2. Germline V gene sequence: CDR1 SGHTA, CDR2 FQGNSA. This chain's CDR3 is CASSDRASNQPQHF. CDR3 nucleotide sequence: TGTGCCAGCAGCGACAGGGCAAGCAATCAGCCCCAGCATTTT.

CDR3 loop: CASSVEGGTQYF. The CDR3 DNA is TGTGCCAGCAGCGTAGAGGGCGGGACGCAGTATTTT. V gene TRBV9 combines with J gene TRBJ2-3, with D possibly TRBD2 on 5 matching bases. The V end lost 0 bases, the J end lost 9 bases, and 8 bases lay between the germline ends. Germline V gene sequence: CDR1 SGDLS, CDR2 YYNGEE. The CDR3 has 12 residues.

This clonotype has a handful of counts. This sequence joins TRBV4-1 and TRBJ2-3; 7 bases map to TRBD1. Germline V gene data show CDR1 as MGHRA and CDR2 as YSYEKL. This CDR3 has 16 amino acids. V lost 4 bases, J lost 1 base, and 8 bases stayed unmatched. Here the CDR3 reads CASSPQGQTGTDTQYF. The CDR3, as DNA: TGCGCCAGCAGCCCGCAGGGACAGACGGGCACAGATACGCAGTATTTT.

The table lists this clonotype with a few counts. The V and J genes are TRBV5-8 and TRBJ2-3; possible D gene TRBD2, 5 bases. The ends were cut back, 0 bases at V and 6 bases at J, with 20 bases in the middle. CDR1 and CDR2 from the germline V gene are SGHTS and YDEGEE. CDR3 length: 17 residues. The CDR3 loop reads CASSLGGHLTKTDTQYF. The CDR3 coding sequence is TGTGCCAGCAGCTTGGGCGGGCACCTTACTAAGACGGATACGCAGTATTTT.

This clonotype was seen ten or more times. The chain carries TRBV7-2 and TRBJ1-2; D ambiguous. The germline V gene encodes CDR1 SGHTA and CDR2 FQGNSA. The CDR3 contains 13 residues. Trimming pared 2 bases from V and 9 bases from J, leaving 13 bases between. In nucleotides, the CDR3 is TGTGCCAGCAGCTTAACAGTCCTCTGGAGCTACACCTTC. It specifies CASSLTVLWSYTF.

This clonotype has at least ten counts. This chain connects TRBV5-1 to TRBJ1-1, with D hard to call. The germline V gene encodes CDR1 SGHRS and CDR2 YFSETQ. Trimming shortened V by 5 bases and J by 0 bases, and 11 bases separated the two germline ends. This CDR3 has 14 amino acids. CDR3 bases: TGCGCCAGCAGGGACCGATATATGAACACTGAAGCTTTCTTT. This encodes CASRDRYMNTEAFF.